The source of this T cell receptor beta chain is a study of T cell clonality in common variable immunodeficiency. General study results and limits: Shared TCRbeta clones were fewer between CVID subjects than controls. T cell subpopulation sequencing would be needed to explain CVID clonality.

Using immunoSEQ multiplex PCR, the repertoire was profiled, and TCRdb retains in-frame clones only, with some absent. Listed for the sample are about 35,000 clones, none seen a single time. This clone has a count of ten or more. Its antigen is unidentified. The read ends 3 residues shy of where the CDR3 ends; the end is completed using the germline J gene. Germline V CDR1 and CDR2: SGHRS, YFSETQ. CDR3 size: 16 residues. J gave up 1 base and V 1 base, and 5 bases lay outside the gene matches. Heparinized whole blood, 5 to 8 ml, came from each donor. The sequence derives from a person between 18 and 70 years old in good health. The chain uses TRBV5-1 and TRBJ1-3, with 7 bases identical to TRBD1. Material: peripheral blood mononuclear cells. The CDR3 region is CASSLPGGGSGNTIYF. CDR3 DNA (partial): TGCGCCAGCAGCTTGCCAGGGGGAGGATCTGGAAACACC. The whole variable domain, remainder taken from reference TRBV5-1 and TRBJ1-3, is KAGVTQTPRYLIKTRGQQVTLSCSPISGHRSVSWYQQTPGQGLQFLFEYFSETQRNKGNFPGRFSGRQFSNSRSEMNVSTLELGDSALYLCASSLPGGGSGNTIYFGEGSWLTVV.